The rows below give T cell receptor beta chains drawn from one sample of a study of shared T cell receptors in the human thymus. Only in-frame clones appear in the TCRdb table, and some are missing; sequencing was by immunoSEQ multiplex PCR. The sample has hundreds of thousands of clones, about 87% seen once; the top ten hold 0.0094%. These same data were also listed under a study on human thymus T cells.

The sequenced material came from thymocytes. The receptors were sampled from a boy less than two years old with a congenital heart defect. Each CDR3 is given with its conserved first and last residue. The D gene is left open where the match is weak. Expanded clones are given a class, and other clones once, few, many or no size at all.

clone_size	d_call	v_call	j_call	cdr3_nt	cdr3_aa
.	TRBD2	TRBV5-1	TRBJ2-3	TGCGCCAGCAGCTCCGGGACTAGGAACCGCAATAGGACAGATACGCAGTATTTT	CASSSGTRNRNRTDTQYF
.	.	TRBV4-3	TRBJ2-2	TGCGCCAGCAGCCACCCTGGGGGGAGCGCGAACACCGGGGAGCTGTTTTTT	CASSHPGGSANTGELFF
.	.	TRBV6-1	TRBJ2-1	TGTGCCAGCAGTGATGTCGGGGGAGAACGGGCTGAGCAGTTCTTC	CASSDVGGERAEQFF
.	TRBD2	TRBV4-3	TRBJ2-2	TGCGCCAGCAGCCAAGCACGGGGGGGGCTCAACACCGGGGAGCTGTTTTTT	CASSQARGGLNTGELFF
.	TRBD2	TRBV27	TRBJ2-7	TGTGCCAGCAGCCCTCCGGGACTAGTAGTTCCCGGGATCTACGAGCAGTACTTC	CASSPPGLVVPGIYEQYF
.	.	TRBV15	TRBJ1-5	TGTGCCACCAGCAAAGGAGGACCCAGCAATCAGCCCCAGCATTTT	CATSKGGPSNQPQHF
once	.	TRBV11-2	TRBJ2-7	TGTGCCAGCAGCTTAGTGCCCGAGTACGAGCAGTACTTC	CASSLVPEYEQYF
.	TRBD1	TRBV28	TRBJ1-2	TGTGCCAGCACAGGGGGTCATGGCTACACCTTC	CASTGGHGYTF
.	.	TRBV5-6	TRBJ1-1	TGTGCCAGCAGCTTTGGACAGCCGTTCTCCATGAACACTGAAGCTTTCTTT	CASSFGQPFSMNTEAFF
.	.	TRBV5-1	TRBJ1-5	TGCGCCAGCAGCTTGGGGACAGATAGCAATCAGCCCCAGCATTTT	CASSLGTDSNQPQHF
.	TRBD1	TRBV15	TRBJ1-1	TGTGCCACCAGCTCCCAGACAGGGGGAGGGACTGAAGCTTTCTTT	CATSSQTGGGTEAFF
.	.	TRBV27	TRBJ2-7	TGTGCCAGCAAACCCGACAGTCCCCATAGGGAGCAGTACTTC	CASKPDSPHREQYF
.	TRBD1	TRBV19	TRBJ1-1	TGTGCCAGTAGGACAGGGATTGAGGGAAATCCTACGCTAAACACTGAAGCTTTCTTT	CASRTGIEGNPTLNTEAFF
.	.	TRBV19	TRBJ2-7	TGTGCCAGTAGTACCGGACACAATTCCTACGAGCAGTACTTC	CASSTGHNSYEQYF
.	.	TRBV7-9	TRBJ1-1	TGTGCCAGCTGTCAAAACACTGAAGCTTTCTTT	CASCQNTEAFF
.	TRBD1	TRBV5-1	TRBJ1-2	TGCGCCAGCAGACATAAACAGGGGGCGCGGAACTTTGGCGGCTACACCTTC	CASRHKQGARNFGGYTF
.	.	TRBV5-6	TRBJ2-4	TGTGCCAGCAGCCAGCCAGGCTCAGCCAAAAACATTCAGTACTTC	CASSQPGSAKNIQYF
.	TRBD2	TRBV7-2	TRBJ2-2	TGTGCCAGCAGCTTAAAGGGACTAGCGGGAGTCGGTGGGGAGCTGTTTTTT	CASSLKGLAGVGGELFF
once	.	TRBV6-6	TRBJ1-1	TGTGCCAGCAGTTACTCGGACAGTATGAACACTGAAGCTTTCTTT	CASSYSDSMNTEAFF
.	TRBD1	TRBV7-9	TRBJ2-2	TGTGCCAGCAGACAGGACAGGGGAACATCCGGGGAGCTGTTTTTT	CASRQDRGTSGELFF
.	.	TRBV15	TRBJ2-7	TGTGCCACCAGCAGACCAAGAACAGGCCTTGGGGAGGACGAGCAGTACTTC	CATSRPRTGLGEDEQYF
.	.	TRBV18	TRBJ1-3	TGTGCCAGCTCACCAAGCCAGCAGGCAAAGTCTGGAAACACCATATATTTT	CASSPSQQAKSGNTIYF
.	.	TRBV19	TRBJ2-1	TGTGCCAGTAGTATAGGACTCCAAACAGGGTCCGCCTACAATGAGCAGTTCTTC	CASSIGLQTGSAYNEQFF
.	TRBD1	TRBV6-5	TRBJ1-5	TGTGCCAGCAGCAAGACAGGGAGCAATCAGCCCCAGCATTTT	CASSKTGSNQPQHF
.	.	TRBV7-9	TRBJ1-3	TGTGCCAGCAGCTTGAACAGACACAGAACCGACTCTGGAAACACCATATATTTT	CASSLNRHRTDSGNTIYF
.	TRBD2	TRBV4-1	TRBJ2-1	TGCGCCAGCAGCCAAGTAAAGCGGGGGGGTTACAATGAGCAGTTCTTC	CASSQVKRGGYNEQFF
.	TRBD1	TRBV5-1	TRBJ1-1	TGCGCCAGCAGCCCAAGACAGGGGCGGGACACTGAAGCTTTCTTT	CASSPRQGRDTEAFF
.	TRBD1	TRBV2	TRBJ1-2	TGTGCCAGCAGTGACCAGAACCGAGGGGGCTTCTATGGCTACACCTTC	CASSDQNRGGFYGYTF
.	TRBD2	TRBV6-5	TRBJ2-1	TGTGCCAGCAGTTCGGGACTAGCGGGGCCAGACAATGAGCAGTTCTTC	CASSSGLAGPDNEQFF
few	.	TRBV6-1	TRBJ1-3	TGTGCCAGCAGTGACGCTCGGACAGAACTTGGAAACACCATATATTTT	CASSDARTELGNTIYF
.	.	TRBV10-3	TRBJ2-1	TGTGCCATCAAGGGTAGCGACAATGAGCAGTTCTTC	CAIKGSDNEQFF
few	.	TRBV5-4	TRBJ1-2	TGTGCCAGCAGCACCTCAGGGAACTATGGCTACACCTTC	CASSTSGNYGYTF
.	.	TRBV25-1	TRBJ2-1	TGTGCCAGCAGTGATGGAAGCGGGCTGCTGATGAATGAGCAGTTCTTC	CASSDGSGLLMNEQFF